This TCR beta chain derives from a study of cytomegalovirus exposure and HLA in healthy donors. V lost 7 bases to trimming and J lost 6 bases; unmatched junction nucleotides: 6. Germline V CDR1 and CDR2: SQVTM, ANQGSEA. This CDR3 contains 12 residues. PCR amplification relied on 60 Vbeta primers (plus 13 Jbeta primers). Produced via immunoSEQ multiplex PCR; TCRdb's table is partial and in-frame only. The table shows 200,000 or so clones, with approximately 83% occurring only once. The sample consisted of PBMCs. The chain recombines TRBV29-1 with TRBJ2-5; 9 bases line up with TRBD1. This clonotype was sampled from a boy younger than 10 in good health and CMV-seronegative. The CDR3 DNA is TGCAGCGCCACGGACAGGGGAAAGACCCAGTACTTC. Translated, it gives CSATDRGKTQYF.